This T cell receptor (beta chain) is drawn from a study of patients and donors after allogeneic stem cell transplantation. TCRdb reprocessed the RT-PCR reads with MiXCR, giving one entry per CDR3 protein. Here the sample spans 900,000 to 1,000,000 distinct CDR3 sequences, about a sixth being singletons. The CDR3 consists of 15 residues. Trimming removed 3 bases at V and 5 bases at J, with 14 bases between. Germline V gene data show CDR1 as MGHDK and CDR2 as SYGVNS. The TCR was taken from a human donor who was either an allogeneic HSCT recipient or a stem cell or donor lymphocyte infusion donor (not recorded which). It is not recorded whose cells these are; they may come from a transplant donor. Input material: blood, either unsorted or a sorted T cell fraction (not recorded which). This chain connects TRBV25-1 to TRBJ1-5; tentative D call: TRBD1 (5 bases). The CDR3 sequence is CASSEGGRVDQPQHF. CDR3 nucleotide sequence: TGTGCCAGCAGTGAGGGAGGCAGGGTGGATCAGCCCCAGCATTTT. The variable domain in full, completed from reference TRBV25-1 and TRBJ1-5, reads EADIYQTPRYLVIGTGKKITLECSQTMGHDKMYWYQQDPGMELHLIHYSYGVNSTEKGDLSSESTVSRIRTEHFPLTLESARPSHTSQYLCASSEGGRVDQPQHFGDGTRLSIL.